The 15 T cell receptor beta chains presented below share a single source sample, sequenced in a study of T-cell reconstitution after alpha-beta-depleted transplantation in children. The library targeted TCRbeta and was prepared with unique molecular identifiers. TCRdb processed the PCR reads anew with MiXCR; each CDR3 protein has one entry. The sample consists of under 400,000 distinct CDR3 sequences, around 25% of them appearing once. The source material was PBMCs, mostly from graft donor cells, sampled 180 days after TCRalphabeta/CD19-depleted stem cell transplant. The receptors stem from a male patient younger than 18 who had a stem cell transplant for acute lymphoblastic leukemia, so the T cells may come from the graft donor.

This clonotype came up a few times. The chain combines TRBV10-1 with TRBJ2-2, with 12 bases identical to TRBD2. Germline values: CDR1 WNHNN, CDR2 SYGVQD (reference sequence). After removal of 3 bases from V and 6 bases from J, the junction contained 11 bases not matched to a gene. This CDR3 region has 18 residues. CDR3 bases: TGCGCCAGCAGTGAATTCCTAGCGGGAGGGCCGCTGCCCGGGGAGCTGTTTTTT. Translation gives CASSEFLAGGPLPGELFF.

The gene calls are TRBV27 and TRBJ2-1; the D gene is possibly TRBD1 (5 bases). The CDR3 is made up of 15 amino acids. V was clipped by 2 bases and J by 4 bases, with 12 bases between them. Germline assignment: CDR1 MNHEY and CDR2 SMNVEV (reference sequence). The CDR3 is CASSLAQVGYNEQFF. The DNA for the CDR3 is TGTGCCAGCAGTTTAGCACAGGTCGGTTACAATGAGCAGTTCTTC.

This chain's CDR3 is CASSAYKAQGLDTQYF. The CDR3 DNA reads as TGTGCCAGCAGCGCATATAAAGCACAGGGATTGGATACGCAGTATTTT. The gene calls are TRBV9 and TRBJ2-3, with D maybe TRBD1 (6 bases). Germline CDR1 and CDR2: SGDLS and YYNGEE. V was shortened by 3 bases and J by 6 bases, with 20 bases between the two germline ends. CDR3 length: 16 amino acids. Variable domain in full (rest from reference TRBV9 and TRBJ2-3): DSGVTQTPKHLITATGQRVTLRCSPRSGDLSVYWYQQSLDQGLQFLIQYYNGEERAKGNILERFSAQQFPDLHSELNLSSLELGDSALYFCASSAYKAQGLDTQYFGPGTRLTVL.

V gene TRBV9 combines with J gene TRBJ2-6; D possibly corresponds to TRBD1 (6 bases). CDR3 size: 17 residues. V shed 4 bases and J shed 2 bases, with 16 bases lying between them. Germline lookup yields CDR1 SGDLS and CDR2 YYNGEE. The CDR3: CASSPLDRSAGANVLTF. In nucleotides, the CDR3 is TGTGCCAGCAGCCCACTCGACAGGTCCGCTGGGGCCAACGTCCTGACTTTC.

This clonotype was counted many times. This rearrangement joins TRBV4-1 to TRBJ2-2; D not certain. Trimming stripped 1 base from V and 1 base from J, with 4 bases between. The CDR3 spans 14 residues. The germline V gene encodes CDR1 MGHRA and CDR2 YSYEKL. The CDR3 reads CASSQGWNTGELFF. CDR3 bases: TGCGCCAGCAGCCAAGGATGGAACACCGGGGAGCTGTTTTTT.

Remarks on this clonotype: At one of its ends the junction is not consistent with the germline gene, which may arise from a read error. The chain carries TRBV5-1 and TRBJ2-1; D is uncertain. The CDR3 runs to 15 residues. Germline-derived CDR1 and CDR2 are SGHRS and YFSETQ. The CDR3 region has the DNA TGCGCCAGCAGCTTGGAAAGGATCTCCTTCAATGAGCAGTTCTTC. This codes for CASSLERISFNEQFF.

In DNA, the CDR3 is TGTGCCAGCAGCTTGGACTCACGAGTGATCACAGATACGCAGTATTTT. It encodes CASSLDSRVITDTQYF. The chain recombines TRBV5-5 with TRBJ2-3; D remains unclear. The V end was cut by 0 bases, the J end by 2 bases, with 13 bases between. Looked up from germline, CDR1 is SGHKS and CDR2 is YYEKEE (reference sequence). This CDR3 spans 16 amino acids.

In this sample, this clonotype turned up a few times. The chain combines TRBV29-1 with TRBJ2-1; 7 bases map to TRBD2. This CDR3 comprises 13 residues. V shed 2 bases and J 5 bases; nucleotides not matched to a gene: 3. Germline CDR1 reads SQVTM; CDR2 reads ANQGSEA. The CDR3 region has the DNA TGCAGCGTTGAACTAGCGGACAACAATGAGCAGTTCTTC. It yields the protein CSVELADNNEQFF.

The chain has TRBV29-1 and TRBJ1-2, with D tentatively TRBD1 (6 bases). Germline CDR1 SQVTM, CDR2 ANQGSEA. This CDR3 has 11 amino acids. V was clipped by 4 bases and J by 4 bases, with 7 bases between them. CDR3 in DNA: TGCAGCGTTGCAGGGGTCTATGGCTACACCTTC. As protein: CSVAGVYGYTF.

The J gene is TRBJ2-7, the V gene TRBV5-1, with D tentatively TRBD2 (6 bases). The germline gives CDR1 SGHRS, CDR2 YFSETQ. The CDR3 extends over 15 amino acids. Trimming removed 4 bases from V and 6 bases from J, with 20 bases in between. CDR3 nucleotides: TGCGCCAGCAGCGGCGGGACTGGGGAGTTTGTCGAGCAGTACTTC. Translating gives CASSGGTGEFVEQYF.

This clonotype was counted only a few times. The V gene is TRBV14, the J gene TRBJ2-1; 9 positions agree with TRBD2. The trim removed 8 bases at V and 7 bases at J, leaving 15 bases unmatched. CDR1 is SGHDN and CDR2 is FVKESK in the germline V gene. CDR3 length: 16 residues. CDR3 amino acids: CASPRGCGRAVNEQFF. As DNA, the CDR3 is TGTGCCAGCCCCAGGGGGTGCGGGAGGGCCGTGAATGAGCAGTTCTTC.

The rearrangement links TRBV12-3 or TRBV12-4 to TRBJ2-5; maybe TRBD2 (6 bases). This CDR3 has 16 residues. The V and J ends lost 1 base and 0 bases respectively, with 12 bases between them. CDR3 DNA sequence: TGTGCCAGCAGTTTAGTCGGGGGAGGAAACCAAGAGACCCAGTACTTC. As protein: CASSLVGGGNQETQYF.

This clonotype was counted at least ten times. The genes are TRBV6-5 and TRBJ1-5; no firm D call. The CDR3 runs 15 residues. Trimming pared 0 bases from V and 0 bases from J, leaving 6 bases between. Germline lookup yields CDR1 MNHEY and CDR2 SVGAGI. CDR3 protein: CASSYSPNSNQPQHF. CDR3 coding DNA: TGTGCCAGCAGTTACTCTCCGAATAGCAATCAGCCCCAGCATTTT.

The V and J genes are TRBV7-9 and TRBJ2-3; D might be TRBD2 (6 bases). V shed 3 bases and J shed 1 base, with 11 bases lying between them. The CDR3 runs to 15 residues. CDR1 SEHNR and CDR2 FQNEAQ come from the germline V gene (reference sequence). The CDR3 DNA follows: TGTGCCAGCAGCTTCCCTATAGCGGGCACAGATACGCAGTATTTT. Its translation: CASSFPIAGTDTQYF.

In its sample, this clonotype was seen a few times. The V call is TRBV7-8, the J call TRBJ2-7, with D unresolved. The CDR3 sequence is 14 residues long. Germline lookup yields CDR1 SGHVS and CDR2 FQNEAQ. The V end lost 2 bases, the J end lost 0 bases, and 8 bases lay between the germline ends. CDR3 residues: CASSLPGPSYEQYF. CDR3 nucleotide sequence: TGTGCCAGCAGCTTACCCGGCCCCTCCTACGAGCAGTACTTC. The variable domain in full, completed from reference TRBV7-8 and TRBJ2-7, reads GAGVSQSPRYKVAKRGQDVALRCDPISGHVSLFWYQQALGQGPEFLTYFQNEAQLDKSGLPSDRFFAERPEGSVSTLKIQRTQQEDSAVYLCASSLPGPSYEQYFGPGTRLTVT.